Shown below are 21 T cell receptor beta chains from a single sample sequenced in a study of cytomegalovirus exposure and HLA in healthy donors (dated by TCRdb to the late 2010s). Library preparation employed the immunoSEQ multiplex PCR assay. For the multiplex PCR, a mixture combining 60 forward primers for TCR Vbeta segments and 13 reverse primers for TCR Jbeta segments was used. Sourced from immuneACCESS, this table was stored by TCRdb with only in-frame sequences that have V and J called. A share of the clones is absent; for the studies checked, an unresolved V gene accounts for under half, and the remainder has no known explanation. In this sample the table shows more than 150,000 clones, about 90% of which occur a single time. In total, the top ten clones hold about 0.23% of the sample. The sample was PBMCs. The receptors were gathered from a girl under three years old in good health and CMV-seronegative.

The chain links TRBV4-1 to TRBJ2-7, with a weak D call TRBD2 (6 bases). Germline V gene data show CDR1 as MGHRA and CDR2 as YSYEKL. V lost 1 base, J lost 2 bases, and 9 bases lay in between. The CDR3 has 14 residues. The CDR3 loop reads CASSQASVPYEQYF. CDR3 in DNA: TGCGCCAGCAGCCAAGCTAGCGTGCCCTACGAGCAGTACTTC.

V usage is TRBV6-6 and J usage is TRBJ2-7; 9 bases match TRBD1. The length of the CDR3 is 13 residues. From germline, CDR1 is MNHNY and CDR2 SVGAGI (reference sequence). V trimming: 6 bases; J trimming: 7 bases; junction bases outside the gene matches: 7. The CDR3 DNA is TGTGCCAGCAGCTCCGGGACAGGGAAAGAGCAGTACTTC. This translates into CASSSGTGKEQYF.

The genes are TRBV7-8 and TRBJ1-6; perhaps TRBD1 as D (5 bases). Trimming left V 4 bases short and J 10 bases short, with 8 bases between. CDR1 and CDR2 (germline): SGHVS, FQNEAQ. The CDR3 contains 12 residues. The CDR3 region has the DNA TGTGCCAGCAGCTACAACAGGTCACCCCTCCACTTT. This translates into CASSYNRSPLHF.

The V gene is TRBV6-5, the J gene TRBJ2-1, with 10 bases matching TRBD2. The CDR3 runs 14 residues. The ends lost 8 bases at V and 7 bases at J; junction bases unmatched: 8. Germline CDR1 and CDR2: MNHEY and SVGAGI. CDR3 DNA sequence: TGTGCCAGCCACGGACTAGCGGCTGTTAATGAGCAGTTCTTC. It codes for CASHGLAAVNEQFF.

This sequence joins TRBV4-1 and TRBJ1-6; 7 bases agree with TRBD1. CDR1 is MGHRA and CDR2 is YSYEKL in the germline V gene. Losses at the gene ends were 1 base for V and 6 bases for J; bases not matched to a gene: 9. This CDR3 has 17 amino acids. CDR3 region: CASSQGPAGGFNSPLHF. The CDR3 nucleotides read TGCGCCAGCAGCCAAGGCCCGGCAGGGGGTTTTAATTCACCCCTCCACTTT.

The chain employs TRBV4-2 and TRBJ2-3; 13 bases map to TRBD2. Per germline, CDR1 LGHNA and CDR2 YNFKEQ. The CDR3 is 16 amino acids. J was trimmed by 4 bases and V by 5 bases; bases with no gene match: 6. CDR3 residues: CASSVRTSGGPDTQYF. In DNA form, the CDR3 reads TGTGCCAGCAGCGTCCGGACTAGCGGGGGACCAGATACGCAGTATTTT.

Concerning this clone: This sample includes further DNA sequences coding for the same CDR3. The rearrangement links TRBV5-1 to TRBJ2-1; 10 positions match TRBD1. Looked up from germline, CDR1 is SGHRS and CDR2 is YFSETQ. The CDR3 covers 13 residues. V lost 3 bases, J lost 6 bases, and 0 bases stayed unmatched. CDR3 coding DNA: TGCGCCAGCAGCTGGACAGGGGGCAATGAGCAGTTCTTC. Its protein is CASSWTGGNEQFF. The entire variable domain, with the rest obtained from reference TRBV5-1 and TRBJ2-1, is as follows: KAGVTQTPRYLIKTRGQQVTLSCSPISGHRSVSWYQQTPGQGLQFLFEYFSETQRNKGNFPGRFSGRQFSNSRSEMNVSTLELGDSALYLCASSWTGGNEQFFGPGTRLTVL.

The rearrangement uses TRBV6-1 and TRBJ2-2; no clear D. Deletions cut 3 bases from V and 6 bases from J, with 8 bases between. This CDR3 comprises 13 residues. CDR1 is MNHNS, CDR2 SASEGT, per germline. The CDR3 DNA sequence: TGTGCCAGCAGTGACCAGCGACCCGGGGAGCTGTTTTTT. It translates to CASSDQRPGELFF.

This sequence joins TRBV9 and TRBJ2-3, with D tentatively TRBD2 (7 bases). The V end was cut by 4 bases, the J end by 6 bases, with 18 bases between. The germline V gene has CDR1 SGDLS and CDR2 YYNGEE. CDR3 length equals 15 residues. The CDR3, as DNA: TGTGCCAGCAGCCCTGGGGGCGGGGGAGCCGATACGCAGTATTTT. Translating it yields CASSPGGGGADTQYF.

This sequence joins TRBV27 and TRBJ1-5, with D possibly TRBD1 on 6 matching bases. The CDR3 loop spans 13 amino acids. V was pared by 7 bases and J by 0 bases, with 7 bases between. The germline CDR1 and CDR2 sequences are MNHEY and SMNVEV (reference sequence). CDR3 region: CASTTGSNQPQHF. The DNA of the CDR3 is TGTGCCAGCACGACAGGTAGCAATCAGCCCCAGCATTTT.

The rearrangement links TRBV7-3 to TRBJ2-1, with a possible D match to TRBD1 (7 bases). Per germline, CDR1 SGHTA and CDR2 FQGTGA. The CDR3 runs 15 residues. With 5 bases removed from V and 5 bases from J, the gap between germline ends came to 16 bases. The CDR3, as DNA: TGTGCCAGCAGCCGAGCCCAGGGGGGAGACAATGAGCAGTTCTTC. Encoded protein: CASSRAQGGDNEQFF.

The chain's CDR3 is CASSPGGFAGDRGSYNEQFF. In nucleotides, the CDR3 is TGTGCCAGTAGTCCCGGGGGTTTTGCGGGAGACAGGGGCTCCTACAATGAGCAGTTCTTC. V gene TRBV19 combines with J gene TRBJ2-1, with a weak D call TRBD1 (8 bases). V was trimmed by 5 bases and J by 0 bases, leaving 26 bases between them. The germline gives CDR1 LNHDA, CDR2 SQIVND (reference sequence). The CDR3 spans 20 residues.

This clone was seen a handful of times. The J gene is TRBJ1-6, the V gene TRBV30; D is possibly TRBD1 (5 bases). Germline assignment: CDR1 GTSNPN and CDR2 SVGIG (reference sequence). The CDR3 contains 13 residues. The ends were cut back, 0 bases at V and 10 bases at J, with 10 bases in the middle. Written as DNA, the CDR3 is TGTGCCTGGAGTGTAAGGGGCGGCTCACCCCTCCACTTT. This gives the protein CAWSVRGGSPLHF.

The V call is TRBV10-3, the J call TRBJ2-1, with D tentatively TRBD1 (5 bases). Trimming took 3 bases from V and 5 from J, leaving 14 bases between them. The germline V gene encodes CDR1 ENHRY and CDR2 SYGVKD. This CDR3 is built from 15 residues. The CDR3 DNA follows: TGTGCCATCAGTGACCCAGGGCAATATCACAATGAGCAGTTCTTC. This encodes CAISDPGQYHNEQFF.

The CDR3 loop reads CASAREPGQYF. As DNA, the CDR3 is TGTGCCAGCGCCAGAGAACCGGGGCAGTATTTT. The rearrangement joins TRBV7-9 to TRBJ2-3; D remains ambiguous. Germline V CDR1 and CDR2: SEHNR, FQNEAQ (reference sequence). This CDR3 spans 11 amino acids. Deletions cut 8 bases from V and 11 bases from J, with 14 bases between.

The chain employs TRBV5-1 and TRBJ2-3; TRBD2 is a possible D gene (7 bases). The CDR3 consists of 15 residues. Trimming removed 4 bases from V and 5 bases from J, with 17 bases in between. Germline loops: CDR1 SGHRS, CDR2 YFSETQ. The CDR3 reads CASSPDGGGVDTQYF. The CDR3 bases are TGCGCCAGCAGCCCGGATGGGGGGGGCGTAGATACGCAGTATTTT. Combining the CDR3 with reference TRBV5-1 and TRBJ2-3 gives the whole variable domain KAGVTQTPRYLIKTRGQQVTLSCSPISGHRSVSWYQQTPGQGLQFLFEYFSETQRNKGNFPGRFSGRQFSNSRSEMNVSTLELGDSALYLCASSPDGGGVDTQYFGPGTRLTVL.

V is TRBV6-1 and J is TRBJ1-4, with a weak D call TRBD1 (5 bases). V dropped 0 bases and J dropped 7 bases, with 9 bases sitting between them. The germline V gene has CDR1 MNHNS and CDR2 SASEGT. The CDR3 sequence is 14 residues long. The CDR3 is CASSEARGSEKLFF. DNA of the CDR3: TGTGCCAGCAGTGAAGCGCGGGGGAGTGAAAAACTGTTTTTT.

This chain connects TRBV19 to TRBJ1-4; the match to TRBD1 covers 8 bases. From germline, CDR1 is LNHDA and CDR2 SQIVND (reference sequence). CDR3 length: 14 amino acids. After removal of 6 bases from V and 0 bases from J, the junction contained 0 bases not matched to a gene. CDR3 sequence reads: CASRTGATNEKLFF. The CDR3, as DNA: TGTGCCAGTAGGACAGGGGCAACTAATGAAAAACTGTTTTTT. The variable domain in full, completed from reference TRBV19 and TRBJ1-4, reads DGGITQSPKYLFRKEGQNVTLSCEQNLNHDAMYWYRQDPGQGLRLIYYSQIVNDFQKGDIAEGYSVSREKKESFPLTVTSAQKNPTAFYLCASRTGATNEKLFFGSGTQLSVL.

The table lists this clone with a count of one. The CDR3 nucleotides are TGTGCCAGCAGCCAACGGGGGGATGAGCAGTTCTTC. It translates to CASSQRGDEQFF. V usage is TRBV4-2 and J usage is TRBJ2-1, with 7 positions matching TRBD2. The CDR3 covers 12 residues. The germline V gene has CDR1 LGHNA and CDR2 YNFKEQ. J lost 8 bases, V lost 2 bases, and 0 bases had no gene match.

This clone has only one observation. The V call is TRBV5-1, the J call TRBJ1-1, with a tentative D call TRBD1 (5 bases). Germline V CDR1 and CDR2: SGHRS, YFSETQ. V lost 1 base, J lost 0 bases, and 7 bases lay in between. The CDR3 is made up of 14 amino acids. The DNA of the CDR3 is TGCGCCAGCAGCTTGACAGGTGTGAACACTGAAGCTTTCTTT. Protein sequence: CASSLTGVNTEAFF. Full variable domain (outside the CDR3, taken from reference TRBV5-1 and TRBJ1-1): KAGVTQTPRYLIKTRGQQVTLSCSPISGHRSVSWYQQTPGQGLQFLFEYFSETQRNKGNFPGRFSGRQFSNSRSEMNVSTLELGDSALYLCASSLTGVNTEAFFGQGTRLTVV.

CDR3 nucleotide sequence: TGTGCCAGCAGCTTAATAGGGACCTCTACGGGACAGGGCAATGAAGCTTTCTTT. Its protein is CASSLIGTSTGQGNEAFF. The chain has TRBV7-2 and TRBJ1-1, with 9 bases that match TRBD1. Germline-derived CDR1 and CDR2 are SGHTA and FQGNSA. V lost 2 bases to trimming and J lost 7 bases; unmatched junction nucleotides: 17. The CDR3 is made up of 18 amino acids.